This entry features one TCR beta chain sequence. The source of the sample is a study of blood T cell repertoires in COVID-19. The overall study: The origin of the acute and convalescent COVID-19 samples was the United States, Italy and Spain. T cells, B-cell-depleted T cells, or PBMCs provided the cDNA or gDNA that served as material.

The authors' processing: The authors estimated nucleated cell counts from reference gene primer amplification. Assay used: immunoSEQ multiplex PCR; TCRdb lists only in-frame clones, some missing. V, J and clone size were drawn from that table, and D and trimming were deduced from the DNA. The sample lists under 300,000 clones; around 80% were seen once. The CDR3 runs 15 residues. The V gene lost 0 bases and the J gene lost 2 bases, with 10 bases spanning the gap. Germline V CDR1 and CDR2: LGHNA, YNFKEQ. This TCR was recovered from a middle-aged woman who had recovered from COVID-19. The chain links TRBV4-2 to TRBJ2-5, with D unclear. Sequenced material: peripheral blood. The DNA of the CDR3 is TGTGCCAGCAGCCAAGAAAGTAGATCTCAAGAGACCCAGTACTTC. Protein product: CASSQESRSQETQYF.